The 8 T cell receptor beta chains below all came from one sample that was sequenced in a study of lymphopenia after photon versus proton radiotherapy. Only in-frame clones appear in the TCRdb table, and some are missing; sequencing was by immunoSEQ multiplex PCR. The table has around 16,000 clones, 88% seen once. The sequences come from peripheral blood, collected from a patient treated with proton-based radiotherapy. The receptor set was obtained from a woman aged 60-75 years with cholangiocarcinoma. Some clones in this sample may be carry-over from other donors' samples.

This rearrangement joins TRBV2 to TRBJ2-5; D is possibly TRBD1 or TRBD2 (5 bases each). Germline V gives CDR1 SNHLY, CDR2 FYNNEI. Deletions cut 4 bases from V and 5 bases from J, with 14 bases between. The CDR3 runs to 14 residues. The CDR3 DNA reads TGTGCCAGCAGTGGGGGGACGGGCTGGGAGACCCAGTACTTC. Amino acid sequence: CASSGGTGWETQYF.

The CDR3 coding sequence is TGTGCCACCCAACCGGGACAGAACACCGGGGAGCTGTTTTTT. Residues: CATQPGQNTGELFF. This sequence joins TRBV6-1 and TRBJ2-2; D is possibly TRBD1 (6 bases). The CDR3 loop spans 14 amino acids. Per the germline V gene, CDR1 is MNHNS and CDR2 is SASEGT. V lost 10 bases to trimming and J lost 1 base, with 13 bases between them.

This rearrangement joins TRBV10-1 to TRBJ2-5; 16 bases are shared with TRBD2. CDR3 length equals 21 residues. Germline CDR1 and CDR2: WNHNN and SYGVQD (reference sequence). The V segment lost 7 bases and the J segment 2 bases; nucleotides outside the gene matches: 19. The CDR3 bases are TGCGCCAGCACTGAAAGAAGTGGGCGCGGGACTAGCGGGGGGGCTCAAGAGACCCAGTACTTC. It is translated as CASTERSGRGTSGGAQETQYF.

This clone appeared a single time. CDR3 residues: CATSRDLGGLDEQYF. As DNA, the CDR3 is TGTGCCACCAGCAGAGATCTTGGGGGGCTCGACGAGCAGTACTTC. This sequence joins TRBV15 and TRBJ2-7, with D perhaps assigned TRBD1 or TRBD2 (6 bases each). V lost 0 bases, J lost 5 bases, and 14 bases lay in between. CDR1 is LNHNV, CDR2 YYDKDF, per germline (reference sequence). The CDR3 loop spans 15 amino acids.

The chain couples TRBV7-9 to TRBJ2-2; 7 bases align to TRBD1. The germline gives CDR1 SEHNR, CDR2 FQNEAQ (reference sequence). The CDR3 consists of 15 residues. The V segment lost 4 bases and the J segment 3 bases; nucleotides outside the gene matches: 5. CDR3 sequence (DNA): TGTGCCAGCAGCTGGCAGGGGGTCGACACCGGGGAGCTGTTTTTT. This sequence encodes CASSWQGVDTGELFF.

The chain combines TRBV6-1 with TRBJ1-3, with a tentative D call TRBD1 (6 bases). Trimming pared 4 bases from V and 2 bases from J, leaving 6 bases between. Per germline, CDR1 MNHNS and CDR2 SASEGT. This CDR3 has 13 residues. The CDR3 nucleotides read TGTGCCAGCAGTGCAGGGGCTGGAAACACCATATATTTT. It codes for CASSAGAGNTIYF.

The CDR3 reads CASSEAPGGIDGYTF. CDR3 nucleotide sequence: TGTGCCAGCAGTGAAGCTCCCGGGGGGATCGATGGCTACACCTTC. The chain employs TRBV6-1 and TRBJ1-2, with D tentatively TRBD1 (5 bases). Germline V gene data show CDR1 as MNHNS and CDR2 as SASEGT. The CDR3 totals 15 residues. Trimming removed 0 bases at V and 6 bases at J, with 14 bases between.

This chain joins TRBV4-3 and TRBJ2-3, with unresolved D. V dropped 3 bases and J dropped 4 bases, with 5 bases sitting between them. Per the germline V gene, CDR1 is LGHNA and CDR2 is YSLEER. The CDR3 length is 12 residues. CDR3 loop: CASSQGSDTQYF. CDR3 nucleotide sequence: TGCGCCAGCAGCCAGGGTTCAGATACGCAGTATTTT.